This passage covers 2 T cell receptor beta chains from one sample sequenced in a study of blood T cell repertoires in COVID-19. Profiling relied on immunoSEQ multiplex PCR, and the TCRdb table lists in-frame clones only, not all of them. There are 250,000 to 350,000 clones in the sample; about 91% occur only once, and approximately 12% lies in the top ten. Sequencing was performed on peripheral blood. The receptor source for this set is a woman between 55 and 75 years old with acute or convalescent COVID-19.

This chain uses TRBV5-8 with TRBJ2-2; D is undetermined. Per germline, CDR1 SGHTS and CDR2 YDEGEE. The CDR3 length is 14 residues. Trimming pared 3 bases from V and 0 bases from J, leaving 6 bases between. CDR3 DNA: TGTGCCAGCAGCTCCTGGCCGAACACCGGGGAGCTGTTTTTT. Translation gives CASSSWPNTGELFF.

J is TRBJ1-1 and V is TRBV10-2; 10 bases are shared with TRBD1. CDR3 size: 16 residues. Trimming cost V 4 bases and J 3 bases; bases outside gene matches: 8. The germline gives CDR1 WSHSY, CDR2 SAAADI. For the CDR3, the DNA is TGCGCCAGCAGTGTTCGGACAGGGGGGGGCTACACTGAAGCTTTCTTT. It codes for CASSVRTGGGYTEAFF.